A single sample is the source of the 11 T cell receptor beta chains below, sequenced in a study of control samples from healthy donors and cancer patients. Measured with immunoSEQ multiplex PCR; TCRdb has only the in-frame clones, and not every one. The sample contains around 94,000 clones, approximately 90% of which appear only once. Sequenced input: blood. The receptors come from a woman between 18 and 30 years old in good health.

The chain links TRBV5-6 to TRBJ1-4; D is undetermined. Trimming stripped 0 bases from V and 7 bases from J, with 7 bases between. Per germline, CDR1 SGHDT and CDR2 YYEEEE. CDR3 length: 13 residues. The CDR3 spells CASSLGVGEKLFF. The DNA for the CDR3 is TGTGCCAGCAGCTTGGGCGTGGGTGAAAAACTGTTTTTT.

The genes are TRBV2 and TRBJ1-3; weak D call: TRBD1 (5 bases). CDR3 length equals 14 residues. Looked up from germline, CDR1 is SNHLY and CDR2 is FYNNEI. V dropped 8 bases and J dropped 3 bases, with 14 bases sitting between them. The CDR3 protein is CASGRPTGGNTIYF. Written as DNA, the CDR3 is TGTGCCAGCGGCCGGCCAACAGGTGGAAACACCATATATTTT.

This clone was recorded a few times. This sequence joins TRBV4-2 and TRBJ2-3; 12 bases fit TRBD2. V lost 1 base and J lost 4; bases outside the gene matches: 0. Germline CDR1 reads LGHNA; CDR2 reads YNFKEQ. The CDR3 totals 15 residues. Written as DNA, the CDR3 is TGTGCCAGCAGCCAAGCTAGCGGGGGGGCAGATACGCAGTATTTT. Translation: CASSQASGGADTQYF.

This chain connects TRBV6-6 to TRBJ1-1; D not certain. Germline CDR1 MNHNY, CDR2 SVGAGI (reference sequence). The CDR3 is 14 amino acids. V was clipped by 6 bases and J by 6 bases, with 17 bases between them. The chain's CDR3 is CASSIPTVSAEAFF. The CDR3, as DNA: TGTGCCAGCAGCATCCCAACGGTCTCGGCTGAAGCTTTCTTT.

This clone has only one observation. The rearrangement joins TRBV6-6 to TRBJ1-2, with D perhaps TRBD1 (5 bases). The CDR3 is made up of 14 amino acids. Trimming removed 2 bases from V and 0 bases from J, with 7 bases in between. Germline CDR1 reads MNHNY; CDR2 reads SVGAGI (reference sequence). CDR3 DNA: TGTGCCAGCAGTTACACGACAGCTAACTATGGCTACACCTTC. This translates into CASSYTTANYGYTF.

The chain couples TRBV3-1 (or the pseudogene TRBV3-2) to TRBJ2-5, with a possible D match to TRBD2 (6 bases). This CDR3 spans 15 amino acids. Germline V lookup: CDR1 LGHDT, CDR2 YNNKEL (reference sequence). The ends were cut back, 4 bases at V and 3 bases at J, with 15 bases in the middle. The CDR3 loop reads CASSPLTSPKETQYF. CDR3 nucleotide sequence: TGTGCCAGCAGCCCTCTAACTAGCCCCAAAGAGACCCAGTACTTC.

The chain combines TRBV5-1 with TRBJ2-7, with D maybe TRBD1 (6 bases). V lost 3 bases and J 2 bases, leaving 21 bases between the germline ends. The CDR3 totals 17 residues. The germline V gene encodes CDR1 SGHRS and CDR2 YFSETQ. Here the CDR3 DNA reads TGCGCCAGCAGCTCCGCAGGCCGACAGGCTTTCCCCTACGAGCAGTACTTC. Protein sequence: CASSSAGRQAFPYEQYF. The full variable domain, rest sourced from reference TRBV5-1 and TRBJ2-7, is KAGVTQTPRYLIKTRGQQVTLSCSPISGHRSVSWYQQTPGQGLQFLFEYFSETQRNKGNFPGRFSGRQFSNSRSEMNVSTLELGDSALYLCASSSAGRQAFPYEQYFGPGTRLTVT.

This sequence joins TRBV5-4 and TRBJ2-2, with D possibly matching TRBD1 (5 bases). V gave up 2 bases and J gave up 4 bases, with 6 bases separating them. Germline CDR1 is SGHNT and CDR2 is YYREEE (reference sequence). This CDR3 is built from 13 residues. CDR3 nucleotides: TGTGCCAGCAGCTTTGACAGCACCGGGGAGCTGTTTTTT. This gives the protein CASSFDSTGELFF.

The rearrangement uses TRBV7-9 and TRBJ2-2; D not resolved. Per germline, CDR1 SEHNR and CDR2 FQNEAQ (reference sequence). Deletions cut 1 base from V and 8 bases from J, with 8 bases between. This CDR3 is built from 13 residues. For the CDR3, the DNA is TGTGCCAGCAGCTTAGAAATAGTAGGGGAGCTGTTTTTT. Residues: CASSLEIVGELFF.

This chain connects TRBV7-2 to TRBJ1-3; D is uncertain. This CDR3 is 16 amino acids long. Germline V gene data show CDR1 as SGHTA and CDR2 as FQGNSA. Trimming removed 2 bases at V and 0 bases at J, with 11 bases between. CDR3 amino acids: CASSLYGVSSGNTIYF. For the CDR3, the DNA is TGTGCCAGCAGCTTATATGGCGTTAGCTCTGGAAACACCATATATTTT.

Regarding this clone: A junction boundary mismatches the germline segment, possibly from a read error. CDR3: CAGSHDSNEKLFF. The CDR3 bases are TGCGCCGGCAGTCATGACAGCAATGAAAAACTGTTTTTT. The chain has TRBV23-1 and TRBJ1-4; TRBD1 is a possible D gene (5 bases). TRBV23-1 is annotated as an ORF whose role is uncertain. The CDR3 has 13 residues.